This TCR beta chain derives from a study of shared clonotypes between healthy human individuals. Concerning this clone itself: Antigen: not known.

The study's findings and limits: Several donors held 5% to 5.5% of naive CD4 clonotypes in common. Clonotypes shared by all four sorted-subset donors had higher generation probabilities than non-shared clonotypes. Among the subsets, naive ones generally showed larger estimated richness than memory ones.

The CDR3 totals 16 residues. Trimming took 4 bases from V and 6 from J; bases not matched to a gene: 11. The germline CDR1 and CDR2 sequences are MNHEY and SMNVEV (reference sequence). It was CD45RO-negative cells, positively selected for CCR7, that made up naive CD8 cells, with terminally differentiated effector memory CD45RA+ cells excluded. Participating donors were healthy, HIV-negative adults free of recent acute infections or vaccinations. TCRdb's table, derived via immunoSEQ multiplex PCR, lists solely in-frame clones and lacks some. The profile shows more than 550,000 clones, 92% of them singletons.

The chain couples TRBV27 to TRBJ2-2; 7 nucleotides agree with TRBD1. The receptor comes from a man in his thirties or forties in good health. Sequenced input: naive CD8+ T cells sorted from blood. The CDR3 sequence is CASSSRTGPYAGELFF. The CDR3 DNA reads as TGTGCCAGCAGTTCTAGGACAGGACCATACGCCGGGGAGCTGTTTTTT.